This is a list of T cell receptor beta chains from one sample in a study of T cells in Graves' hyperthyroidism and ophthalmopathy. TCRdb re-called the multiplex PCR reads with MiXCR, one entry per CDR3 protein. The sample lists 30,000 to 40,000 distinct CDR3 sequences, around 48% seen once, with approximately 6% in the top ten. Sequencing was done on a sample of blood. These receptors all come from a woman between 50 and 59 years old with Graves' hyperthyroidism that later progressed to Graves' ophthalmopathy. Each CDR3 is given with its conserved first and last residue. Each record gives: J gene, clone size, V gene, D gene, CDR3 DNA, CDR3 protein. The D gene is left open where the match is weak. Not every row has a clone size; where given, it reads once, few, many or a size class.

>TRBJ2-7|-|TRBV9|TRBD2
TGTGCCAGCAGCGTAGGAGCGGGAGCCACCGGGGAGCAGTACTTC
CASSVGAGATGEQYF
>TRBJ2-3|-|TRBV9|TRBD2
TGTGCCAGCAGCGTAGCCGCCGCGGGAGTAAGCACAGATACGCAGTATTTT
CASSVAAAGVSTDTQYF
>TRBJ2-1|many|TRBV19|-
TGTGCCAGTAGTATACGAGGCATAGGGTACCCTGATGAGCAGTTCTTC
CASSIRGIGYPDEQFF
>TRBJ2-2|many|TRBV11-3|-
TGTGCCAGCAGCATAAGTTCTGCGAACACCGGGGAGCTGTTTTTT
CASSISSANTGELFF
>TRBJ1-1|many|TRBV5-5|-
TGTGCCAGCAGCTTGATGTTTGACGGGAACACTGAAGCTTTCTTT
CASSLMFDGNTEAFF
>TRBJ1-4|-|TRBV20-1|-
TGCAGTGCTAGAGTCCTACAGGGCACTCTGGAAAAACTGTTTTTT
CSARVLQGTLEKLFF
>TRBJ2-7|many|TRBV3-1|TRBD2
TGTGCCAGCAGCGAGCTAGCGGGAGGGCCTTCGGGCGAGCAGTACTTC
CASSELAGGPSGEQYF
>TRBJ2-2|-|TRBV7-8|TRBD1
TGTGCCAGCAGCATGACCGGGACAGGGTTAGGCGGGGAGCTGTTTTTT
CASSMTGTGLGGELFF
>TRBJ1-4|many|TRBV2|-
TGTGCCAGCAGGCGGAATACTGGACGCAACGAAAAACTGTTTTTT
CASRRNTGRNEKLFF
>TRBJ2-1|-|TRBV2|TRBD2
TGTGCCAGCAGGACTAGCGGGTTCGATGAGCAGTTCTTC
CASRTSGFDEQFF